This T cell receptor (beta chain) was retrieved from a study of human T cells and chemical hapten exposure (dated by TCRdb to the early 2020s). In the study overall: For sensitization, 2% DPC in acetone was applied to a 2 cm by 2 cm area of upper inner arm skin. Throughout the study period of 20 to 25 weeks, patients also received therapeutic DPC doses to the scalp every week. Patch testing was done on the upper back using Finn chambers containing 0.01% DPC, and results were scored after 6 days according to International Contact Dermatitis Research Group standards. The mostly female patient cohort included alopecia areata with under or over 50% scalp involvement, alopecia totalis and alopecia universalis. Libraries were pooled for sequencing, and variation in per-sample TCR yields was attributed mainly to small differences in library volumes within the pool. The study tracked peripheral blood TCR repertoire changes in vivo during primary and secondary sensitization to the hapten diphenylcyclopropenone (DPC) in alopecia patients. Blood samples were taken from patients before sensitization (week 0) and at 2, 6 and about 24 weeks after DPC sensitization. Some 29 alopecia patients provided blood for TCR sequencing at one to four time points (pre-sensitization, 2, 6 and 24 weeks). Overall results and qualifications from the work: Significantly more large CDR3 similarity clusters were formed by expanded TCRs than by pre-sensitization or healthy control sets, consistent with antigen-driven responses. Repeated subsampling changed both the strength of the expansion versus patch-test correlation and the threshold at which the correlation became significant. No change with DPC sensitization was found in the number of TCRs above 1 in 1000 frequency, and no evidence of global repertoire structure alterations was found. Alopecia, a presumed autoimmune disease, was present in all patients, so the immune response of the patients might differ from that of healthy individuals. Patch test score correlated positively with the number of PT1 expanded TCRs, reaching significance at thresholds 8, 16 and 32 but not at 4.

Concerning this clonotype itself: Its antigen is currently not known. Base qualities were left out, and no much larger clone turns up one base away.

Library creation used RACE. These reads were obtained on a NextSeq 500. During library preparation, unique molecular identifiers were attached to individual cDNA molecules so that TCRs could be counted in a quantitative, reproducible way. Each blood RNA sample was used to sequence both TCR alpha and TCR beta chains. As for the authors' bioinformatics: Samples had a median of roughly 99,000 TCRs, with a range from roughly 20,000 to 690,600. V, J and CDR3 annotation of the TCR reads was performed with the Decombinator software suite. Every sample was subsampled to the same number of TCRs (28,000) for the PS versus PT1 abundance plots. TCRs were defined as expanded if absent before sensitization and observed at least eight times at the 2-week time point. The public sequencing data were trimmed at Q25 with fastp and processed into clonotypes with MiXCR by TCRdb, which kept only in-frame beta chains. Identical CDR3 proteins give one entry, which carries the most common genes and DNA. TCRdb, not the authors, supplied the V and J calls. The sample table lists 45,000 to 60,000 distinct CDR3 sequences, about 9.3% of them with a count of one. Jointly, the top ten make up approximately 12% of the sample.

The CDR1 and CDR2 encoded by the germline V gene are SGHTA and FQGNSA. The CDR3, cysteine through phenylalanine, is 16 amino acids long. Just the 48-base CDR3 DNA is kept, in frame starting at base 1. Relative to germline, V is missing 1 base and J is missing 2 bases, with 5 bases of the junction outside any gene match. The sample's time point, from its label and the paper: patch test 1, 2 weeks after DPC sensitization. What the treatment or condition label conveys for this sample: therapeutic diphenylcyclopropenone sensitization with weekly scalp DPC. At each patch-test visit, blood was drawn before the patch test was applied. Eligible patients were aged 18 to 70, diagnosed with alopecia, deemed suitable for DPC therapy, and excluded if pregnant. Total RNA was isolated from unfractionated whole blood collected in Tempus Blood RNA tubes.

The starting material was whole blood, obtained in connection with sensitization to the hapten diphenylcyclopropenone (DPC). This clonotype originated in a woman aged 35 to 49 with alopecia areata. Some clones in this sample may be carry-over from other donors' samples. This sequence uses TRBV7-2 and TRBJ2-7, with 10 bases aligning to TRBD1. The sequenced DNA is TGTGCCAGCAGCTTAGGAGGACAGGGGGTTACCTACGAGCAGTACTTC. Protein translation: CASSLGGQGVTYEQYF.